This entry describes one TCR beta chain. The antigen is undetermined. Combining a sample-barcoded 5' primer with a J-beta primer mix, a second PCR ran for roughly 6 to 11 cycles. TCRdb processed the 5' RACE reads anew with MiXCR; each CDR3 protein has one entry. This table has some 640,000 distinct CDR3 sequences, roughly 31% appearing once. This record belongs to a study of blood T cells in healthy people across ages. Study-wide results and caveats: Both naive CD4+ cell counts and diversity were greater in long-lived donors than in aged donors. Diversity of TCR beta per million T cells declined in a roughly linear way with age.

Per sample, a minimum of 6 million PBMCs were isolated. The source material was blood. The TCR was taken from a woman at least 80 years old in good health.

The CDR3 DNA follows: TGTGCCAGCAGCGTAGGGGGACACCTCAATGAGCAGTTCTTC. Its translation is CASSVGGHLNEQFF. The chain uses TRBV9 and TRBJ2-1; D might be TRBD1 (6 bases). The germline V gene has CDR1 SGDLS and CDR2 YYNGEE. The CDR3 is 14 amino acids. V was trimmed by 0 bases and J by 6 bases, leaving 10 bases between them. The variable domain in full, with the rest retrieved from reference TRBV9 and TRBJ2-1, is DSGVTQTPKHLITATGQRVTLRCSPRSGDLSVYWYQQSLDQGLQFLIQYYNGEERAKGNILERFSAQQFPDLHSELNLSSLELGDSALYFCASSVGGHLNEQFFGPGTRLTVL.